This T cell receptor (beta chain) was retrieved from a study of lymphopenia after photon versus proton radiotherapy. General study results and limits: In patients who died, overall survival fell as post-nadir TCR diversity dropped more. Post-nadir diversity loss with photons came from oligoclonal expansion, particularly CD8+ Temra cells.

As for this clone: Its specificity is not known.

This CDR3 region has 14 residues. Trimming removed 0 bases from V and 1 base from J, with 7 bases in between. CDR1 is SGHNT, CDR2 YYREEE, per germline (reference sequence). The repertoire was sequenced with immunoSEQ multiplex PCR; TCRdb's copy has only in-frame clones and lacks some. This sample has 65,000 or so clones, with approximately 90% found just once. The clonotype comes from a man at least 80 years old with esophageal cancer. The sample was peripheral blood, taken from a patient treated with proton-based radiotherapy. The rearrangement links TRBV5-4 to TRBJ2-5, with D uncertain. CDR3 coding DNA: TGTGCCAGCAGCTTGGTCGGGTCCCAAGAGACCCAGTACTTC. This translates into CASSLVGSQETQYF. Complete variable domain (other parts from reference TRBV5-4 and TRBJ2-5): ETGVTQSPTHLIKTRGQQVTLRCSSQSGHNTVSWYQQALGQGPQFIFQYYREEENGRGNFPPRFSGLQFPNYSSELNVNALELDDSALYLCASSLVGSQETQYFGPGTRLLVL.